This TCR beta chain was sequenced during a study of cytomegalovirus exposure and HLA in healthy donors. Study results and limitations: The tendency of first-cohort TCR clusters to co-occur in the 120 validation repertoires was identified by a subsequent analysis.

The V segment lost 4 bases and the J segment 4 bases; nucleotides outside the gene matches: 17. CDR3 length: 18 residues. Germline assignment: CDR1 MNHEY and CDR2 SMNVEV (reference sequence). This clone was seen a single time. Its target is unknown. Measured with immunoSEQ multiplex PCR; TCRdb has only the in-frame clones, and not every one. The table includes over 200,000 clones, approximately 82% detected once. The sequenced sample was PBMCs. The chain recombines TRBV27 with TRBJ1-1, with TRBD1 matching 8 bases. The receptor's source is a woman under 30 in good health and CMV-seronegative. The CDR3: CASSSLPPGQERGTEAFF. CDR3 DNA: TGTGCCAGCAGTTCCCTCCCCCCGGGACAGGAGAGGGGCACTGAAGCTTTCTTT.